This T cell receptor (beta chain) was found in a study of immune heterogeneity within non-small cell lung tumors. Study-wide results and caveats: High-frequency T-cell receptor beta clonotypes differed largely between individual patients. For local T-cell clonality, the correlation with local tumor mutational burden was moderate but significant (R around 0.34). Recurrence of the same dominant CDR3 beta clonotypes was seen across tumor sites within a patient, and site-unique high-frequency clones were present alongside them.

Per sample, 600 ng of bulk tumor genomic DNA was the template used. Several far-apart biopsies were taken per primary tumor during surgery. Patients with untreated, newly diagnosed non-small cell lung cancer underwent curative surgery. This clonotype has a handful of counts. The antigen is undetermined. Multiplex PCR with 32 V and 13 J primers amplified TCR beta CDR3. TCRdb fed the multiplex PCR reads into MiXCR, producing one record per CDR3 protein. The data show tens of thousands of distinct CDR3 sequences, 28% seen once. V shed 3 bases, J shed 1 base, and the junction held 4 bases outside the gene matches. Germline V CDR1 and CDR2: SGHRS, YFSETQ. The CDR3 has 16 amino acids.

This chain connects TRBV5-1 to TRBJ2-3; 11 nucleotides agree with TRBD2. The sequenced sample was lung tumor tissue. The source of this sequence is a man aged 40-49 years with non-small cell lung cancer. DNA for the CDR3: TGCGCCAGCAGCTGGCCGGGACTAGCGGGCACAGATACGCAGTATTTT. This sequence encodes CASSWPGLAGTDTQYF.